The clone carrying this T cell receptor (beta chain) appeared many times. This entry comes from a study of T cells in Graves' hyperthyroidism and ophthalmopathy. Amplification of TCR beta CDR3 regions was performed using RNA transcripts as template. The TCR CDR3 first-round RT-PCR relied on the HTBI primer set. TCRdb processed the multiplex PCR reads anew with MiXCR; each CDR3 protein has one entry. The repertoire includes around 760,000 distinct CDR3 sequences, roughly 32% of them detected once, and around 30% sits in the top ten. The TCR originated in a woman in her 40s with Graves' hyperthyroidism. The sequenced sample was blood.

The CDR3 region has the DNA TGTGCCAGTAAAACAAGCACACTCGTTAGCAATCAGCCCCAGCATTTT. This translates into CASKTSTLVSNQPQHF. The V gene is TRBV19, the J gene TRBJ1-5; no reliable D call. The CDR3 is 16 residues long. Germline CDR1 reads LNHDA; CDR2 reads SQIVND (reference sequence). The ends were cut back, 7 bases at V and 0 bases at J, with 16 bases in the middle.